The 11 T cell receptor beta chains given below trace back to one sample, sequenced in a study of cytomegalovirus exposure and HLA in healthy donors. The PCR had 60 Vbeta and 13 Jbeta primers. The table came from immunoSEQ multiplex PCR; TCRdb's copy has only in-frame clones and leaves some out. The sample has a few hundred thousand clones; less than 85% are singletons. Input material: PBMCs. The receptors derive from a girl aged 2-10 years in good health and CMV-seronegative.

The CDR3 region is CASSLGDNPYEQYF. Written as DNA, the CDR3 is TGCGCCAGCAGCTTGGGGGACAACCCCTACGAGCAGTACTTC. V gene TRBV5-1 combines with J gene TRBJ2-7; the D gene is possibly TRBD1 (6 bases). The length of the CDR3 is 14 residues. Germline CDR1 is SGHRS and CDR2 is YFSETQ. Trimming took 0 bases from V and 2 from J, leaving 9 bases between them.

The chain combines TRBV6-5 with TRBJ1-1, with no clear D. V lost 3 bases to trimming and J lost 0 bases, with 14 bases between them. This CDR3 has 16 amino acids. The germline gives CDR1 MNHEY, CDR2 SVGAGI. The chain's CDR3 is CASSYRKGSLNTEAFF. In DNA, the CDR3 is TGTGCCAGCAGTTATAGGAAAGGTAGCCTGAACACTGAAGCTTTCTTT.

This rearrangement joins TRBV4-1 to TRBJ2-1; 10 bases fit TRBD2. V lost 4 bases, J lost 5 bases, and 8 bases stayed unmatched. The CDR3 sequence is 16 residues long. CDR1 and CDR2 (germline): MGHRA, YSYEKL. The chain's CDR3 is CASSPGGTSAHNEQFF. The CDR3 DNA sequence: TGCGCCAGCAGCCCAGGGGGGACTAGCGCCCACAATGAGCAGTTCTTC.

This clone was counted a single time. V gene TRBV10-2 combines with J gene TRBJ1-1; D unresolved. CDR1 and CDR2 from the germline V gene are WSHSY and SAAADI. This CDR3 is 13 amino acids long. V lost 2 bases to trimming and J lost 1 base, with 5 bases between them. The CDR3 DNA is TGCGCCAGCAGTGAGCAAGCGAACACTGAAGCTTTCTTT. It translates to CASSEQANTEAFF.

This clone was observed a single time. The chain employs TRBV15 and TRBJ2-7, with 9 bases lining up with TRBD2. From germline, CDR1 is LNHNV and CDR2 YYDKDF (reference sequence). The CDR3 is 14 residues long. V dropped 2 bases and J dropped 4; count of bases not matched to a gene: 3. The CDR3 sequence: CATSRLAGPYEQYF. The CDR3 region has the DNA TGTGCCACCAGCAGACTAGCGGGACCTTACGAGCAGTACTTC.

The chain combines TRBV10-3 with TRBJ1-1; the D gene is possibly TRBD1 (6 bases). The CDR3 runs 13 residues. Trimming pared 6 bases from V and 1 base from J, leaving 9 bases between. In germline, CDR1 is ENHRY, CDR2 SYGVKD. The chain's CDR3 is CAIRTTGNTEAFF. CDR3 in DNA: TGTGCCATCAGGACGACAGGGAACACTGAAGCTTTCTTT.

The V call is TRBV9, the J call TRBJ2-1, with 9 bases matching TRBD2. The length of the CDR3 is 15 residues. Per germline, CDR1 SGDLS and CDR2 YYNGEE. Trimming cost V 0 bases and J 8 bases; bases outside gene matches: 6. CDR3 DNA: TGTGCCAGCAGCGTAGACGGGACTAGCTTCGATGAGCAGTTCTTC. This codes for CASSVDGTSFDEQFF. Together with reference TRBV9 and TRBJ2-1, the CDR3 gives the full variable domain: DSGVTQTPKHLITATGQRVTLRCSPRSGDLSVYWYQQSLDQGLQFLIQYYNGEERAKGNILERFSAQQFPDLHSELNLSSLELGDSALYFCASSVDGTSFDEQFFGPGTRLTVL.

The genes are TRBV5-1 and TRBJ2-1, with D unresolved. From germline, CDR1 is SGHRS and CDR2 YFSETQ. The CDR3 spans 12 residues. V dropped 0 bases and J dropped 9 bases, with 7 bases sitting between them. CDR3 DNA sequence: TGCGCCAGCAGCTTGGACGCGGCTGAGCAGTTCTTC. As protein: CASSLDAAEQFF.

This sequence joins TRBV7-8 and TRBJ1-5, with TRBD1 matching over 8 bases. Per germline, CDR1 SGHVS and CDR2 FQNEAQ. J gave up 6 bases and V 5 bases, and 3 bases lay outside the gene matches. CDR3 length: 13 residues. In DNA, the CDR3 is TGTGCCAGCAGCAACGACAGGGGTCAGCCCCAGCATTTT. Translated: CASSNDRGQPQHF.

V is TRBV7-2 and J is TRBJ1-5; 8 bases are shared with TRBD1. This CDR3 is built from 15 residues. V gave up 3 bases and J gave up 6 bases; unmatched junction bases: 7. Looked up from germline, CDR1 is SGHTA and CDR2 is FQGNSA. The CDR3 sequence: CASSLDRVGSQPQHF. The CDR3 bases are TGTGCCAGCAGCTTGGACAGGGTGGGTAGTCAGCCCCAGCATTTT.

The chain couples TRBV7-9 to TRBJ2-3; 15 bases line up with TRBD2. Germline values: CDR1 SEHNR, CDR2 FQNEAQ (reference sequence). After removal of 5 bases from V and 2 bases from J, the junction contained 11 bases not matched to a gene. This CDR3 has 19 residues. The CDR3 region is CASSHNRGLAGGFTDTQYF. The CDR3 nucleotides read TGTGCCAGCAGCCACAATCGGGGACTAGCGGGGGGATTCACAGATACGCAGTATTTT. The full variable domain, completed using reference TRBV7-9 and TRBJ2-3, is DTGVSQNPRHKITKRGQNVTFRCDPISEHNRLYWYRQTLGQGPEFLTYFQNEAQLEKSRLLSDRFSAERPKGSFSTLEIQRTEQGDSAMYLCASSHNRGLAGGFTDTQYFGPGTRLTVL.